The present T cell receptor beta chain was sequenced within a study of patients and donors after allogeneic stem cell transplantation. TCRdb fed the RT-PCR reads into MiXCR, producing one record per CDR3 protein. The sample holds tens of thousands of distinct CDR3 sequences, about 48% seen once. The ends lost 6 bases at V and 9 bases at J; junction bases unmatched: 7. Germline loops: CDR1 MRHNA, CDR2 SNTAGT. This CDR3 contains 13 residues. Sequenced: blood, either unsorted or a sorted T cell fraction (not recorded which). This chain joins TRBV6-4 and TRBJ2-1; 8 bases align to TRBD1. This receptor was taken from a human donor who was either an allogeneic HSCT recipient or a stem cell or donor lymphocyte infusion donor (not recorded which). It is not recorded whose cells these are; they may come from a transplant donor. CDR3 residues: CASSQDRGVEQFF. The CDR3 nucleotides read TGTGCCAGCAGCCAAGACAGGGGAGTTGAGCAGTTCTTC.